This T cell receptor beta chain was sequenced for a study of T cells in Graves' hyperthyroidism and ophthalmopathy (dated by TCRdb to the late 2010s). Study-wide context: Peripheral blood samples were taken at the time of initial diagnosis, prior to any treatment. To identify TCR V-J signatures that set the groups apart, the researchers used a discovery cohort of 100 patients, made up of under 50 with Graves' ophthalmopathy and about 60 with stable Graves' hyperthyroidism. The roughly 99 discovery patients were divided at random into training and test sets in a 7:3 ratio. In addition, the study compared T-cell repertoires in thyroid tissue and in blood from roughly six Graves' hyperthyroidism patients. Following sampling, methimazole starting at 30 mg daily was given to hyperthyroidism patients, and high-dose intravenous methylprednisolone was given to ophthalmopathy patients. Prospective prediction of ophthalmopathy was tested in an independent validation cohort of some 19 hyperthyroidism patients and around 16 patients who later progressed to ophthalmopathy. The paper describes TCR Vbeta CDR3 sequencing of 140 or so peripheral blood samples, made up of approximately 40 ophthalmopathy patients, more than 70 hyperthyroidism patients and roughly 17 progressor patients.

TCR beta CDR3 regions were amplified from RNA transcripts. The first round of RT-PCR for the TCR CDR3 was performed with the HTBI primer set and the Qiagen OneStep RT-PCR kit. Libraries were constructed in a second round of multiplex PCR, after which size selection and purification were performed. The libraries were sequenced on an Illumina HiSeq2000 using paired-end 100 bp reads. On the authors' methods: SOAPnuke was used to process the raw data, with reads discarded if the reads contained adapters or uncalled bases, had a mean Phred below 15, or lacked an exact constant-primer or identifier match. COPE v1.2.5 was used to merge high-quality paired reads, and clonotypes were defined as unique nucleotide sequences. MiTCR v1.1 was used to align the clonotypes against IMGT TRBV, TRBD and TRBJ reference segments. Analysis was restricted to V-J combinations with a frequency above 0.0001, which covered over 98% of repertoires. A TCS score was defined as the ratio of F50 (clonal expansion) to E x V (chaos), with BLOSUM62-based TCRdist applied between CDR3 peptides within each V-J. Welch's t-statistics and random forest reduced 500 to 550 V-J features to roughly 13, which were used in a naive Bayes classifier (R e1071). Starting from the raw public reads, TCRdb applied fastp trimming at Q25, assembled clones with MiXCR and retained in-frame beta chains. Rows are unified per CDR3 protein, each entry keeping the most common DNA and genes. TCRdb, not the original authors, processed these V and J calls. The sample data list some 500,000 distinct CDR3 sequences, and around 14% of these were observed just once. The ten largest clones take up 17% of the sample.

Stable Graves' hyperthyroidism was defined as the absence of progression to ophthalmopathy over 18 months of follow-up. The hyperthyroidism patients were between 18 and 65 years old and newly diagnosed, with a disease duration of less than 2 months. Any patient with an uncontrolled infection, another autoimmune disease, pregnancy or lactation was excluded. Diagnoses relied on clinical symptoms, serum thyroxine and TRAb, thyroid ultrasound and orbital computed tomography. PBMCs were separated from 7.5 to 10 ml of fresh peripheral blood using Ficoll-Paque density gradient centrifugation. Total RNA was extracted with Trizol reagent, and quality was checked on an Agilent 2100 Bioanalyzer. This clonotype occurred many times. What antigen it recognizes has not been identified. The sample holds no much larger clone one base away, and base qualities are not on file. Paper-wide results and their limitations: Most expanded thyroid clonotypes (frequency above 0.001) were also detected in blood, a finding suggesting that blood repertoires may reflect thyroid immune responses. In cross-validation, a model built on a 13 V-J signature told ophthalmopathy apart from stable hyperthyroidism with approximately 90% sensitivity and 81% to 82% specificity, and in testing the same model reached 80%/75%. In validation, progression to ophthalmopathy was predicted by the model with 70.59% sensitivity and around 75% specificity, a median of roughly 6.4 months before onset. Sample size was not statistically predetermined, and investigators were not blinded to group allocation.

CDR1 and CDR2, per the germline V gene, are SNHLY and FYNNEI. The CDR3 spans 12 residues, from the cysteine through the valine. Solely the CDR3 DNA is kept, with 36 bases framed from the first base. V is cut by 5 bases and J by 6 bases, and the space between the germline ends is 11 bases. Sequenced: blood. The TCR was taken from a woman aged 18-29 years with Graves' hyperthyroidism. The chain employs TRBV2 and TRBJ2-7, and possibly TRBD1, on 6 matching bases. The nucleotide sequence reads TGTGCCAGCAGTCAAACAGGGATCGAGCAGTACGTC. Its coded protein is CASSQTGIEQYV.